The T cell receptor beta chain described here comes from a study of identical twins. Study results and limitations: Insertion counts were lower in abundant cord blood beta clonotypes, a trend that memory repertoires did not show. Out-of-frame alpha sequences common to twins were enriched for low generation probability.

As to this clonotype: Its antigen is not identified.

The authors used template switching to add a universal primer site and gave cDNA unique molecular identifiers. TCRdb ran MiXCR on the 5' RACE reads and lists one entry per CDR3 protein. The table lists roughly 1.6 million distinct CDR3 sequences, roughly 35% of them singletons. The CDR3 runs to 15 residues. Germline V gives CDR1 MNHEY, CDR2 SMNVEV (reference sequence). Trimming at V came to 6 bases and at J to 6 bases, leaving 6 bases not matched to a gene. V gene TRBV27 combines with J gene TRBJ2-3; 13 nucleotides line up with TRBD2. The sequencing input was cord blood. This TCR derives from a newborn girl in good health. CDR3 DNA: TGTGCCAGCAGAGCTTTGACTAGCGGGAGGGATACGCAGTATTTT. Its translation is CASRALTSGRDTQYF.